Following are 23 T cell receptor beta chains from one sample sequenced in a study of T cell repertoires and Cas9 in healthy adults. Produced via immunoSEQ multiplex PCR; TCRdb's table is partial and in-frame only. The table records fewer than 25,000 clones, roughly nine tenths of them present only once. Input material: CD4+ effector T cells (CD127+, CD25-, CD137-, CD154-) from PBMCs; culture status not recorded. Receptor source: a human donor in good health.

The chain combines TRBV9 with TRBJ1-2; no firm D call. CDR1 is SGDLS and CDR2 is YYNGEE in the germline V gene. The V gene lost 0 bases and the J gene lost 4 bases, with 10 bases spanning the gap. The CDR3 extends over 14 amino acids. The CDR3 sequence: CASSVESSSYGYTF. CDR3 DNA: TGTGCCAGCAGCGTAGAAAGCAGTTCCTATGGCTACACCTTC.

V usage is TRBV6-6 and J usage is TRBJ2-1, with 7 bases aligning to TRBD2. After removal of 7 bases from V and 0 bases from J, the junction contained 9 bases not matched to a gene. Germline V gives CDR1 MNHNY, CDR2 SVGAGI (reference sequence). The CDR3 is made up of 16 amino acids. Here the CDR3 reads CASTPSGGVSYNEQFF. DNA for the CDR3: TGTGCCAGCACCCCCTCTGGGGGGGTCTCCTACAATGAGCAGTTCTTC.

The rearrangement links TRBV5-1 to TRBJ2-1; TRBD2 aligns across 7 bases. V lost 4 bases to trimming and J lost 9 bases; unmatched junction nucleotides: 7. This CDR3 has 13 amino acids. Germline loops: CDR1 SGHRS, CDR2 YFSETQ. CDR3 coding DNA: TGCGCCAGCAGCCAAGGACTAGAGGCTGAGCAGTTCTTC. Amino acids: CASSQGLEAEQFF.

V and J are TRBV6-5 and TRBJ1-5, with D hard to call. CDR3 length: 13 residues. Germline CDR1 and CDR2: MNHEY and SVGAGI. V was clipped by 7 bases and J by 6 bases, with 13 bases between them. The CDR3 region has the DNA TGTGCCAGCACCTCCCAGGCGGGTCAGCCCCAGCATTTT. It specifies CASTSQAGQPQHF.

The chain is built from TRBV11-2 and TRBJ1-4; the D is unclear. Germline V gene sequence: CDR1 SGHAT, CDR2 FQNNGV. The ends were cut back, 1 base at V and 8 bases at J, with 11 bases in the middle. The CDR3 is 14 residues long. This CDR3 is CASSLVPGWEKLFF. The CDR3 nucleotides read TGTGCCAGCAGCTTAGTTCCAGGTTGGGAAAAACTGTTTTTT.

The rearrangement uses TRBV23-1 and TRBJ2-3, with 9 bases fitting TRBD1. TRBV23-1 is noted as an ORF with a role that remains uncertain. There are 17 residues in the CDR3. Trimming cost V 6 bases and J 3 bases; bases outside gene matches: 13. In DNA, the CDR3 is TGCGCCAGCAGCCCCACGGAGAGACAGGGGGTTACAGATACGCAGTATTTT. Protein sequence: CASSPTERQGVTDTQYF.

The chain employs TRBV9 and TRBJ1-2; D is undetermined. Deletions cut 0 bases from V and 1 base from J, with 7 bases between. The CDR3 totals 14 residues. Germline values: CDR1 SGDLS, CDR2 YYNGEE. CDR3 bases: TGTGCCAGCAGCGTAGTCCAAGATAACTATGGCTACACCTTC. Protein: CASSVVQDNYGYTF.

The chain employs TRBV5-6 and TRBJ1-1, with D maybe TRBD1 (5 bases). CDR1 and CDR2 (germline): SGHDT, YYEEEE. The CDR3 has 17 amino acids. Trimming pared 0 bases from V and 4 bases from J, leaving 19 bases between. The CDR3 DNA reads TGTGCCAGCAGCTTGGTTGACCGCAGGGCGAGGGGCACTGAAGCTTTCTTT. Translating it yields CASSLVDRRARGTEAFF.

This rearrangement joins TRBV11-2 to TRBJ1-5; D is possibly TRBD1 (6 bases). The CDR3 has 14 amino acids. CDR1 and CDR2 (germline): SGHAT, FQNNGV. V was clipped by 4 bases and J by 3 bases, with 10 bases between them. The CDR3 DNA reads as TGTGCCAGCAGCTCCGGACAGTTCAATCAGCCCCAGCATTTT. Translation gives CASSSGQFNQPQHF.

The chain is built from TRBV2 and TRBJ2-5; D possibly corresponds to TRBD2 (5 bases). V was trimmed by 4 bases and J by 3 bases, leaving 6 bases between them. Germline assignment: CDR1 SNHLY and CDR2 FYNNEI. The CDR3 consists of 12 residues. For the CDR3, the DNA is TGTGCCAGCAGTGTTAGCGAAGAGACCCAGTACTTC. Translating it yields CASSVSEETQYF.

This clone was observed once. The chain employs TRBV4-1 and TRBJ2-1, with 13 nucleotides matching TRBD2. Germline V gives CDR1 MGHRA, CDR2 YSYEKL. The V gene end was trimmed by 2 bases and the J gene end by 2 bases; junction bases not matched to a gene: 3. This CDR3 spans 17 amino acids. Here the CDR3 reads CASSQTGTSGAYNEQFF. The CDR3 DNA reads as TGCGCCAGCAGCCAAACTGGGACTAGCGGGGCCTACAATGAGCAGTTCTTC.

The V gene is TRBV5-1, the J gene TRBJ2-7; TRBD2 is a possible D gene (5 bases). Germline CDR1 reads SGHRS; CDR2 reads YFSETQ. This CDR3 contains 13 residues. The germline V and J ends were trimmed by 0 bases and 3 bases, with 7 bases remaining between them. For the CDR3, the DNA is TGCGCCAGCAGCTTGGATCGGGGCTACGAGCAGTACTTC. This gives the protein CASSLDRGYEQYF. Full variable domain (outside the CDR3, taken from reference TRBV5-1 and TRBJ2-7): KAGVTQTPRYLIKTRGQQVTLSCSPISGHRSVSWYQQTPGQGLQFLFEYFSETQRNKGNFPGRFSGRQFSNSRSEMNVSTLELGDSALYLCASSLDRGYEQYFGPGTRLTVT.

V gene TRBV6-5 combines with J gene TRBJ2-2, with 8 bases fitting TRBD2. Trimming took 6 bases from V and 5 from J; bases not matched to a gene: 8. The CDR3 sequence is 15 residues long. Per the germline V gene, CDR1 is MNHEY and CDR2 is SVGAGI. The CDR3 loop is CASSTSGSGTGELFF. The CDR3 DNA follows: TGTGCCAGCAGCACAAGCGGGAGCGGGACCGGGGAGCTGTTTTTT.

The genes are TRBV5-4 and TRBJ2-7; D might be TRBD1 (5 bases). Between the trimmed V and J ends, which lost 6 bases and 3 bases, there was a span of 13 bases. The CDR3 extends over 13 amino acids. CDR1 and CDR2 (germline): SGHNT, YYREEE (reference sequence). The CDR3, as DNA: TGTGCCAGCAACTCTGGGCAGGGCTACGAGCAGTACTTC. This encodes CASNSGQGYEQYF.

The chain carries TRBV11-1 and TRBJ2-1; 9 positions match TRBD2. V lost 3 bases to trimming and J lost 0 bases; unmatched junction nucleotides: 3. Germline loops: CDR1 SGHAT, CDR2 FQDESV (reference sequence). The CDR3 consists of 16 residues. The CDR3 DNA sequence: TGTGCCAGCAGCTTCCTTAGCGGGAGCTCCTACAATGAGCAGTTCTTC. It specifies CASSFLSGSSYNEQFF.

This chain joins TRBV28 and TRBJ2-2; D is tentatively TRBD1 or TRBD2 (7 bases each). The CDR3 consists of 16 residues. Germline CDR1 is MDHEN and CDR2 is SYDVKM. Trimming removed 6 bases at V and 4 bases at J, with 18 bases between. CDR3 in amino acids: CASSPGGGPGTGELFF. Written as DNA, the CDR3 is TGTGCCAGCAGCCCAGGGGGGGGGCCGGGCACCGGGGAGCTGTTTTTT.

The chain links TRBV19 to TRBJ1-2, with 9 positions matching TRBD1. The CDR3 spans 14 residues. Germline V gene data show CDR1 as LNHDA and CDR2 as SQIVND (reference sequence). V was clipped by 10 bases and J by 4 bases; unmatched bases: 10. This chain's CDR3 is CATETGGGGYGYTF. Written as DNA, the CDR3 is TGTGCCACCGAGACAGGGGGAGGAGGCTATGGCTACACCTTC.

CDR3 DNA: TGTGCCAGCAGTGACCTTGGGACAGGTTCCTATGGCTACACCTTC. Amino acid sequence: CASSDLGTGSYGYTF. The chain carries TRBV6-4 and TRBJ1-2, with 8 bases that match TRBD1. From germline, CDR1 is MRHNA and CDR2 SNTAGT. The CDR3 spans 15 residues. J lost 4 bases, V lost 2 bases, and 6 bases had no gene match.

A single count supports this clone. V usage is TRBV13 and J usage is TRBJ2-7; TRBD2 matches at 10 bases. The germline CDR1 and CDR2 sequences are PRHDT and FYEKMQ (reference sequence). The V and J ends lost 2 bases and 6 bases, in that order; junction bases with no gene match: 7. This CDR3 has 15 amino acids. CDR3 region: CASSLSAGGPVEQYF. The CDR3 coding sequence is TGTGCCAGCAGCTTATCAGCGGGAGGGCCTGTCGAGCAGTACTTC.

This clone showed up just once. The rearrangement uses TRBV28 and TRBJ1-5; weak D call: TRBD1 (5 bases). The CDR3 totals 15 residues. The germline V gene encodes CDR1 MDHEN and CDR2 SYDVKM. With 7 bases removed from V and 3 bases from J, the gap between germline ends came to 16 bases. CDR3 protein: CASKQGSANNQPQHF. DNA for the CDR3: TGTGCCAGCAAGCAGGGTTCAGCAAACAATCAGCCCCAGCATTTT.

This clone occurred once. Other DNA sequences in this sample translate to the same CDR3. CDR3 in DNA: TGTGCCAGCAGCCCTCAAGGGCAGTTGAACACTGAAGCTTTCTTT. This gives the protein CASSPQGQLNTEAFF. V usage is TRBV11-2 and J usage is TRBJ1-1, with D uncertain. V lost 5 bases and J lost 0, with 13 bases in between. Per germline, CDR1 SGHAT and CDR2 FQNNGV. The CDR3 is 15 amino acids.

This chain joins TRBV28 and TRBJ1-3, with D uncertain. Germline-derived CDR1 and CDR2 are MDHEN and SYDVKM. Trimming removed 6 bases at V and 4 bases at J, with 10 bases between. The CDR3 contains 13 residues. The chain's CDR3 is CASSDLMGNTIYF. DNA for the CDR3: TGTGCCAGCAGCGACCTAATGGGAAACACCATATATTTT.

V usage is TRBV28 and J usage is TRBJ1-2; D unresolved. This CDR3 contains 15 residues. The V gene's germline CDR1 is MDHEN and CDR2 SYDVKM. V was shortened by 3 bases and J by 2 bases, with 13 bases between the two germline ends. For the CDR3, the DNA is TGTGCCAGCAGTTTCCGGTTGGCCCGGAACTATGGCTACACCTTC. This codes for CASSFRLARNYGYTF.